Listed below are T cell receptor beta chains from one sample, sequenced in a study of cytomegalovirus exposure and HLA in healthy donors. The assay was immunoSEQ multiplex PCR, and TCRdb's table has in-frame clones only and misses some. The table lists approximately 200,000 clones, over 65% of them singletons. Sequenced sample: PBMCs. Receptors originate from a boy aged 2-9 years in good health and CMV-seronegative. CDR3s leave out the opening cysteine and the closing phenylalanine or tryptophan. Some rows mark clone size as missing; the rest say once, few, many or name a class of expanded clone.

j_gene,abundance,v_gene,CDR3aa
TRBJ2-5,.,TRBV10-2,ASSETLRKGVSQETQY
TRBJ2-5,.,TRBV15,ATSRGGTSGYQETQY
TRBJ1-4,.,TRBV7-9,ASSLDQREKLF
TRBJ2-1,.,TRBV6-5,ASTQDSSYNEQF
TRBJ2-1,few,TRBV6-5,ASASGTGYNEQF
TRBJ2-7,.,TRBV11-1,ASSLERGEGEQY
TRBJ2-1,.,TRBV7-9,ASSPSGDNEQF
TRBJ2-5,.,TRBV5-6,ASSSGEWAQY
TRBJ1-6,.,TRBV5-6,ASSIRDSFLALH
TRBJ1-1,.,TRBV27,ASSLGRGSDTEAF
TRBJ1-2,few,TRBV10-3,AISDLPGDGYT
TRBJ1-1,.,TRBV9,ASGSSPARTANTEAF
TRBJ2-5,.,TRBV11-1,ASSIGTSLPETQY
TRBJ1-1,.,TRBV29-1,SVTGGTYTEAF
TRBJ1-1,.,TRBV15,ATSSSSKGQIHRNTEAF
TRBJ2-5,.,TRBV5-8,ASSRGTRGQETQY
TRBJ2-2,.,TRBV7-6,ASSSIEANTGELF
TRBJ2-1,once,TRBV6-5,ASSYSRRGNGQF
TRBJ1-5,.,TRBV19,ASTKRAAGPQH
TRBJ2-6,.,TRBV7-9,ASSASGQLITGANVLT
TRBJ2-2,.,TRBV7-2,ASSPPRQPTGELF
TRBJ1-4,.,TRBV30,AWGTGRGEKLF
TRBJ2-1,few,TRBV6-5,ASSSWTGSYNEQF
TRBJ2-7,.,TRBV27,ASSSSGPEQY
TRBJ2-7,.,TRBV4-1,ASSNPTSGAYEQY
TRBJ1-5,.,TRBV4-3,ASSQDRGYSNQPQH
TRBJ2-1,.,TRBV7-2,ASSSNPGLAGGWEQF
TRBJ1-1,.,TRBV15,ATSRDVGQGLTEAF
TRBJ2-7,.,TRBV10-2,ASMEDSYEQY
TRBJ2-5,few,TRBV30,AWSVRGETQY
TRBJ1-2,few,TRBV10-3,AILETGNYGYT
TRBJ2-1,.,TRBV7-9,ASSLVVASGGYEQF
TRBJ2-5,.,TRBV7-9,ASSLTARGGGAERETQY
TRBJ2-1,.,TRBV5-4,ASSRRSDYNEQF
TRBJ2-7,.,TRBV9,ASSPGGPEYEQY
TRBJ2-3,.,TRBV30,AWSHIYDTQY
TRBJ2-5,.,TRBV6-5,ASSYSWGRGGETQY
TRBJ2-7,few,TRBV14,ASSQNTGGGYEQY
TRBJ2-2,.,TRBV2,ASTQDSYPGELF
TRBJ1-2,.,TRBV5-6,ASSPETPFNYGYT
TRBJ2-2,.,TRBV7-9,AEQEDTGELF
TRBJ2-1,.,TRBV9,ASSELAALSYNEQF
TRBJ2-3,.,TRBV4-3,ASSNRGDFSPGTQY
TRBJ1-1,.,TRBV25-1,ASSELGQGGTEAF
TRBJ1-2,.,TRBV28,ASSRQGGRRYGYT
TRBJ2-1,few,TRBV5-1,ASSGGTVPPYNEQF
TRBJ1-5,.,TRBV2,ASSDGNQPQH
TRBJ1-4,.,TRBV7-2,ASRGAGNEKLF